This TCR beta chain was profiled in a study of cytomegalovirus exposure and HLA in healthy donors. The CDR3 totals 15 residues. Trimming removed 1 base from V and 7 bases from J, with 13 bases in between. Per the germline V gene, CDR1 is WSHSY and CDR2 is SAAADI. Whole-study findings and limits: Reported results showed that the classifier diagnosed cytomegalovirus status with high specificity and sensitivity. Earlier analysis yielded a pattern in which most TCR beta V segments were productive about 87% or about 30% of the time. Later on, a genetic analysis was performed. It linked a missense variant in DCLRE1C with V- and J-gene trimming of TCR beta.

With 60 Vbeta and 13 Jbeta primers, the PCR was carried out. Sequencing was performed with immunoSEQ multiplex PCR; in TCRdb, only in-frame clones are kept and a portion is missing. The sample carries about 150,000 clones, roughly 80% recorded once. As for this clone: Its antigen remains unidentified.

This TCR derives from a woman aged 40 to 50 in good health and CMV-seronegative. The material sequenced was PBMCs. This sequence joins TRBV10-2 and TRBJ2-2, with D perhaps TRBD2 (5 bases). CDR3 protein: CASSELSGGLGELFF. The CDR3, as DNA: TGCGCCAGCAGTGAGTTGTCGGGCGGGCTCGGGGAGCTGTTTTTT.